This TCR beta chain emerged from a study of human T cells and chemical hapten exposure. This clonotype showed up just a few times. J gave up 8 bases and V 1 base, and 1 base lay outside the gene matches. The V gene's germline CDR1 is SEHNR and CDR2 FQNEAQ (reference sequence). The CDR3 loop spans 13 amino acids. TCRdb ran MiXCR on the RACE reads and lists one entry per CDR3 protein. The data contain some 250,000 distinct CDR3 sequences, 7.7% of them singletons. Time point meaning: pre-sensitization, week 0. Treatment specified: therapeutic diphenylcyclopropenone sensitization with weekly scalp DPC. Specimen: whole blood, collected in connection with sensitization to the hapten diphenylcyclopropenone (DPC). The chain combines TRBV7-9 with TRBJ1-1; 10 bases align to TRBD1. This clonotype originated in a man aged 18 to 29 with alopecia areata. Some clones in this sample may be carry-over from other donors' samples. CDR3 sequence reads: CASSLGGQGEAFF. The CDR3 coding sequence is TGTGCCAGCAGCTTAGGGGGACAGGGGGAAGCTTTCTTT.